Sequencing of this TCR beta chain was carried out in a study of blood T cell repertoires in COVID-19. Germline CDR1 SGHRS, CDR2 YFSETQ. V lost 4 bases and J lost 3, with 14 bases in between. The CDR3 sequence is 14 residues long. In the study's own analysis: For nucleated cells, counts were estimated from reference gene primer amplification. TCRdb's copy holds only in-frame clones and misses some; the assay was immunoSEQ multiplex PCR. V, J and clone size were drawn from that table, and D and trimming were deduced from the DNA. The table includes hundreds of thousands of clones, approximately 90% detected once.

J is TRBJ2-7 and V is TRBV5-1; tentatively, D is TRBD1 (5 bases). This TCR was sampled from a woman aged 25 to 39 with active or convalescent COVID-19. The sequencing input was peripheral blood. The CDR3 region is CASSPPQGYYEQYF. The DNA of the CDR3 is TGCGCCAGCAGCCCCCCCCAGGGTTACTACGAGCAGTACTTC. Full variable domain (outside the CDR3, taken from reference TRBV5-1 and TRBJ2-7): KAGVTQTPRYLIKTRGQQVTLSCSPISGHRSVSWYQQTPGQGLQFLFEYFSETQRNKGNFPGRFSGRQFSNSRSEMNVSTLELGDSALYLCASSPPQGYYEQYFGPGTRLTVT.